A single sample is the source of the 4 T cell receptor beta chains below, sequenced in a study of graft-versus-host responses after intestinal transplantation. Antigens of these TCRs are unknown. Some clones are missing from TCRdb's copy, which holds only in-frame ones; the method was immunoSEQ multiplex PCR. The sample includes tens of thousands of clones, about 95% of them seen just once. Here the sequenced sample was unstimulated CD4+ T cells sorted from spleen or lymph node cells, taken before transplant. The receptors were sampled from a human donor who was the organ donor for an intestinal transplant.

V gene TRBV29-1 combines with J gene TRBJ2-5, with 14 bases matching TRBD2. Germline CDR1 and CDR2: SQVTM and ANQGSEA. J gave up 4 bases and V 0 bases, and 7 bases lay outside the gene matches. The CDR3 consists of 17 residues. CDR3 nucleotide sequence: TGCAGCGTTGAAGATGTTCGGACTAGCGGGGGGCGAGAGACCCAGTACTTC. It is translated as CSVEDVRTSGGRETQYF.

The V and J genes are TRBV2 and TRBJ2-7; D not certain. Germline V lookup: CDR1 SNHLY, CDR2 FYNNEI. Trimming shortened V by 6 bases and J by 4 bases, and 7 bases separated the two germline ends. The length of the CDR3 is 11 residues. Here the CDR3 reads CASSQPYEQYF. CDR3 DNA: TGTGCCAGCAGCCAGCCTTACGAGCAGTACTTC.

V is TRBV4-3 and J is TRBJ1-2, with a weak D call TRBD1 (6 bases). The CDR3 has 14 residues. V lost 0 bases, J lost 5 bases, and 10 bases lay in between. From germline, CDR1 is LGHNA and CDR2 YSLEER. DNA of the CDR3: TGCGCCAGCAGCCAAGAACAGGGTTTGTATGGCTACACCTTC. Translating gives CASSQEQGLYGYTF.

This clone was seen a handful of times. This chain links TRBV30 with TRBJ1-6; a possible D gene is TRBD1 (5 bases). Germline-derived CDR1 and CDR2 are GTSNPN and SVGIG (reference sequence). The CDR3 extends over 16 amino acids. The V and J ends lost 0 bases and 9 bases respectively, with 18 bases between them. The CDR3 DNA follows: TGTGCCTGGAGTGTACCCCAGGGAAGTTTCGGTTCACCCCTCCACTTT. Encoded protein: CAWSVPQGSFGSPLHF.